This TCR beta chain is drawn from a study of CD8 T cells in ankylosing spondylitis. Many counts were recorded for this clonotype. Its specificity is unknown. TCRdb reprocessed the 5' RACE reads via MiXCR and lists one record per CDR3 protein. This table holds fewer than 550,000 distinct CDR3 sequences, about 5.2% found once. Study outcomes and limitations: Ankylosing spondylitis blood seemed to carry a telltale TCR beta motif made of under ten highly homologous variants.

Germline trimming cut 6 bases from V and 1 base from J; bases unmatched to any gene: 13. CDR1 and CDR2 (germline): DFQATT, SNEGSKA (reference sequence). The length of the CDR3 is 19 residues. This TCR came from a male donor with ankylosing spondylitis. The sequenced sample consisted of blood, either unsorted or a sorted T cell fraction (not recorded which). The rearrangement joins TRBV20-1 to TRBJ2-1; 15 bases fit TRBD2. CDR3 protein: CSAPTRTSGRAGSYNEQFF. For the CDR3, the DNA is TGCAGTGCCCCAACCCGGACTAGCGGGAGGGCCGGGTCCTACAATGAGCAGTTCTTC.